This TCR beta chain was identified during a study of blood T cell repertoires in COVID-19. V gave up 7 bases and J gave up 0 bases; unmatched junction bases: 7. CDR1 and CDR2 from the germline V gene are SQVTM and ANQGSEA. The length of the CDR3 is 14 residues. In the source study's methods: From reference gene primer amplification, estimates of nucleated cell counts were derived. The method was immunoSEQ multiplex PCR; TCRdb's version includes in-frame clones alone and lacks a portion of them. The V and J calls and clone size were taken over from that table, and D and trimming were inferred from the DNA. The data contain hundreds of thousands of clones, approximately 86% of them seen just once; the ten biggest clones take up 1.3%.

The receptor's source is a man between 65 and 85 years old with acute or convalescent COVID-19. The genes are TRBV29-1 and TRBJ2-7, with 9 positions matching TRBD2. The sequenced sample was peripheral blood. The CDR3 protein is CSAAGLASSYEQYF. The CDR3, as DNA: TGCAGCGCCGCCGGACTAGCGAGCTCCTACGAGCAGTACTTC.